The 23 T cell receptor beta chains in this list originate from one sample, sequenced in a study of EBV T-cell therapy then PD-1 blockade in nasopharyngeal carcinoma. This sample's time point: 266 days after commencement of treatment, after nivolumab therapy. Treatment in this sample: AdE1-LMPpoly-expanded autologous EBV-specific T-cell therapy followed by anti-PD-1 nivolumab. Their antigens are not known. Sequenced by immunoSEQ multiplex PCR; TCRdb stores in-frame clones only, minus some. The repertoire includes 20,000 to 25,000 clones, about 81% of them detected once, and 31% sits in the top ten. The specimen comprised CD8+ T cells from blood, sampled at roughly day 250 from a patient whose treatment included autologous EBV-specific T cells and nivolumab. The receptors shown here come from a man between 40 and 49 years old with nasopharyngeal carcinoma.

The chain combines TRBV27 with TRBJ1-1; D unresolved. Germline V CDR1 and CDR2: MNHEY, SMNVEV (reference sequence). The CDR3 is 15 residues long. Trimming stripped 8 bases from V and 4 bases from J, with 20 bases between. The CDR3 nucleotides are TGTGCCAGCGGGATCGCGGGGATGGGGTCCACTGAAGCTTTCTTT. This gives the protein CASGIAGMGSTEAFF.

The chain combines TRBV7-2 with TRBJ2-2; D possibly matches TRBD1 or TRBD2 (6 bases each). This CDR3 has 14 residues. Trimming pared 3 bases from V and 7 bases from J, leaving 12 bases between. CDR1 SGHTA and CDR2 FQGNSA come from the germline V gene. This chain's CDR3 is CASSFRGLGGELFF. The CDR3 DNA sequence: TGTGCCAGCAGCTTCCGGGGGCTCGGCGGGGAGCTGTTTTTT.

The DNA for the CDR3 is TGTGCCAGCAGCCCCGGGACTGAGAATCAGCCCCAGCATTTT. Residues: CASSPGTENQPQHF. This chain uses TRBV6-2 or TRBV6-3 with TRBJ1-5; tentative D call: TRBD1 (5 bases). Germline V CDR1 and CDR2: MNHEY, SVGEGT. V was pared by 6 bases and J by 4 bases, with 13 bases between. The CDR3 sequence is 14 residues long.

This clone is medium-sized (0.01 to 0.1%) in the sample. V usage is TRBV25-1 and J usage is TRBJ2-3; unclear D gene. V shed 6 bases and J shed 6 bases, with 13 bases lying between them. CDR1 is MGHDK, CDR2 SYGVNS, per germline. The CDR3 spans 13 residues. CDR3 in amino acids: CASSRRRVDTQYF. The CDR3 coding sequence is TGTGCCAGCAGCCGCCGACGGGTGGATACGCAGTATTTT.

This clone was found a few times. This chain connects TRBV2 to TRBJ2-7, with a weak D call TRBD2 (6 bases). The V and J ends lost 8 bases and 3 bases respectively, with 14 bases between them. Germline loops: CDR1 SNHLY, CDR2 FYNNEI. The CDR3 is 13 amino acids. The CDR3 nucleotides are TGTGCCAGCCATGGGGGGATCCTCTACGAGCAGTACTTC. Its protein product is CASHGGILYEQYF.

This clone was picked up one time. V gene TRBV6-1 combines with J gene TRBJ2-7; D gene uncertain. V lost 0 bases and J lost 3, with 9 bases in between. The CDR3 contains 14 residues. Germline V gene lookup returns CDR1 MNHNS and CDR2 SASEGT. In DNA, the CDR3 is TGTGCCAGCAGTGAAGCTTCGATTTACTACGAGCAGTACTTC. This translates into CASSEASIYYEQYF.

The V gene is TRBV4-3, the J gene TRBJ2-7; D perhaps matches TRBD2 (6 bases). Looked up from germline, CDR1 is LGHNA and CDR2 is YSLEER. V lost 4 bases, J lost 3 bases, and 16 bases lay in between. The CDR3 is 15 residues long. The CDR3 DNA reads TGCGCCAGCAGCCCTCATGCAGGGAGGAGCTACGAGCAGTACTTC. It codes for CASSPHAGRSYEQYF.

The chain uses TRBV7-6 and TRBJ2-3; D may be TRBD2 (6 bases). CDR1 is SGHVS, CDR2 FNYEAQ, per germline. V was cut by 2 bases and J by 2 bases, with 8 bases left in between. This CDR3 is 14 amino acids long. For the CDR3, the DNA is TGTGCCAGCAGCTTAATAGCGGACACAGATACGCAGTATTTT. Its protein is CASSLIADTDTQYF.

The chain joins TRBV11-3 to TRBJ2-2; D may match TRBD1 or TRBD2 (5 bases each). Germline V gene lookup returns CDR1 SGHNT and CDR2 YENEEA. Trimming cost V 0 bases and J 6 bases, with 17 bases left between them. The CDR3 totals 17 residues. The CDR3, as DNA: TGTGCCAGCAGCTTAGATTTGGGACCCGGGCGTCCCGGGGAGCTGTTTTTT. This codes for CASSLDLGPGRPGELFF. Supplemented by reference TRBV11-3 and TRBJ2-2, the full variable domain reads EAGVVQSPRYKIIEKKQPVAFWCNPISGHNTLYWYLQNLGQGPELLIRYENEEAVDDSQLPKDRFSAERLKGVDSTLKIQPAELGDSAVYLCASSLDLGPGRPGELFFGEGSRLTVL.

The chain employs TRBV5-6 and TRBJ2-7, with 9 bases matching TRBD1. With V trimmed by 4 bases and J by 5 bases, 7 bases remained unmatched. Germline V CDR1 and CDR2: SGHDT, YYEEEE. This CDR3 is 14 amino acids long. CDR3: CASSPRDRVDEQYF. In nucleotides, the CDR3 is TGTGCCAGCAGCCCCCGGGACAGGGTTGACGAGCAGTACTTC. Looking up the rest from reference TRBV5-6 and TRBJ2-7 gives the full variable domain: DAGVTQSPTHLIKTRGQQVTLRCSPKSGHDTVSWYQQALGQGPQFIFQYYEEEERQRGNFPDRFSGHQFPNYSSELNVNALLLGDSALYLCASSPRDRVDEQYFGPGTRLTVT.

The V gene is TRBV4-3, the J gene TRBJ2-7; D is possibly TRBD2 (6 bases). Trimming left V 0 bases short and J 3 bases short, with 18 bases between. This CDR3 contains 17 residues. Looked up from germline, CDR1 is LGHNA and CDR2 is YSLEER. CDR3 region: CASSQDGGIDAYYEQYF. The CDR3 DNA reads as TGCGCCAGCAGCCAAGATGGGGGGATCGACGCTTACTACGAGCAGTACTTC.

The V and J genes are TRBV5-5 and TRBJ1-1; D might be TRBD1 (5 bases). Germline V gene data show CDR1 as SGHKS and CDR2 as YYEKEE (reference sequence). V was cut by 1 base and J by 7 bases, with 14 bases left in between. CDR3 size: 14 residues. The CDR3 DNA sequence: TGTGCCAGCAGCTTGCGTTTCGGGACGCTTGAAGCTTTCTTT. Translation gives CASSLRFGTLEAFF.

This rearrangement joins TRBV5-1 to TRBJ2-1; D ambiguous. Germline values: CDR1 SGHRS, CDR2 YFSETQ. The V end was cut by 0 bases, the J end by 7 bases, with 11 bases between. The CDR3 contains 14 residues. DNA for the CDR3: TGCGCCAGCAGCTTGGCCAAACTACAAAATGAGCAGTTCTTC. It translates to CASSLAKLQNEQFF.

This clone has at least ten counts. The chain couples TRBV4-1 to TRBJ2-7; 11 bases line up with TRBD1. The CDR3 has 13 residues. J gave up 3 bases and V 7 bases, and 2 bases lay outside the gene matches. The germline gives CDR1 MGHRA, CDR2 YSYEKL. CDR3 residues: CASTGTGGYEQYF. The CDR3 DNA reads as TGCGCCAGCACCGGGACAGGGGGCTACGAGCAGTACTTC.

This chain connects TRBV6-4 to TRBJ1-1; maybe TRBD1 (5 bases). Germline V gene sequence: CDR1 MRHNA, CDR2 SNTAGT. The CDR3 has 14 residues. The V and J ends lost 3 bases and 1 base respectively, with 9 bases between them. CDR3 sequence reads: CASSEGEGNTEAFF. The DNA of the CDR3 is TGTGCCAGCAGTGAAGGGGAAGGGAACACTGAAGCTTTCTTT.

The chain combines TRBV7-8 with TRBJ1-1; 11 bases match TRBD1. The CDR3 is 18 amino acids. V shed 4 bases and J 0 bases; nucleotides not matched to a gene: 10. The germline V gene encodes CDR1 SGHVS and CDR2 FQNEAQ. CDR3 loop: CASSSRTGGLVMNTEAFF. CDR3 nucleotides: TGTGCCAGCAGCTCACGGACAGGGGGCCTCGTTATGAACACTGAAGCTTTCTTT.

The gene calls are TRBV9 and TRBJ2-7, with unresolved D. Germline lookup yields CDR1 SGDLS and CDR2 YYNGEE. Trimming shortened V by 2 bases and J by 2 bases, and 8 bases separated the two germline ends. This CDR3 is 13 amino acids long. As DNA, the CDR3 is TGTGCCAGCAGCGTGGGTCCCCCCTACGAGCAGTACTTC. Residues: CASSVGPPYEQYF.

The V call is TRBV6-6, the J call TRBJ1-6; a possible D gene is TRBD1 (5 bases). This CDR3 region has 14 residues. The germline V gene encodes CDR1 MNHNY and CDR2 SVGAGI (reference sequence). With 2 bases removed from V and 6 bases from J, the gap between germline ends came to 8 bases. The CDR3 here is CASSYLQVNSPLHF. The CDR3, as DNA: TGTGCCAGCAGTTACCTACAGGTTAATTCACCCCTCCACTTT.

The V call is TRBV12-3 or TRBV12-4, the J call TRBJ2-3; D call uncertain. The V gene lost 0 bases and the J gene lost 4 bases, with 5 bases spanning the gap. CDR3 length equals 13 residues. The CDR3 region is CASSLAGSDTQYF. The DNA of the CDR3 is TGTGCCAGCAGTTTAGCAGGATCAGATACGCAGTATTTT.

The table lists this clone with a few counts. The chain's CDR3 is CSAAGSPLRTYEQYF. The CDR3 DNA reads as TGCAGCGCAGCCGGGAGTCCCCTTAGGACCTACGAGCAGTACTTC. The gene calls are TRBV29-1 and TRBJ2-7, with D possibly being TRBD2 (6 bases). Trimming stripped 7 bases from V and 2 bases from J, with 21 bases between. The CDR3 is 15 residues long. Germline-derived CDR1 and CDR2 are SQVTM and ANQGSEA.

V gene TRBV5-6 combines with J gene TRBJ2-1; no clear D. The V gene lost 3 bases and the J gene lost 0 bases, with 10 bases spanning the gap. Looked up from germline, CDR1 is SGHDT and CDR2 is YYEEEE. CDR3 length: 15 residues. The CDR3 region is CASSSTLYSYNEQFF. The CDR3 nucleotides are TGTGCCAGCAGCTCGACTTTATACTCCTACAATGAGCAGTTCTTC.

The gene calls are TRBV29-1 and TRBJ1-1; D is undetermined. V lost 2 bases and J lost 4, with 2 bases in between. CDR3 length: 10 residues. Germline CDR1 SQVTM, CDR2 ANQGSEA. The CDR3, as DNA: TGCAGCGTTGAACGCACTGAAGCTTTCTTT. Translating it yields CSVERTEAFF.

The CDR3 here is CASIISGERVPYNEQFF. The CDR3 nucleotides read TGTGCCAGCATCATCTCTGGGGAGCGAGTACCGTACAATGAGCAGTTCTTC. V and J are TRBV7-9 and TRBJ2-1; D perhaps matches TRBD2 (5 bases). CDR3 length: 17 residues. From germline, CDR1 is SEHNR and CDR2 FQNEAQ (reference sequence). Trimming left V 7 bases short and J 4 bases short, with 23 bases between.